These T cell receptor beta chains were read from a single sample in a study of OX40 agonist ivuxolimab in advanced cancers. Sequencing used immunoSEQ multiplex PCR; TCRdb keeps in-frame clones, though not all of them. This table has under 25,000 clones, about four fifths appearing once. Sample: CD4+ or CD8+ T cells sorted from blood, taken in a trial of the OX40 agonist ivuxolimab. These receptors originate from an adult with an advanced solid tumor such as melanoma, head and neck, liver or kidney cancer. CDR3s include the opening cysteine and the closing phenylalanine or tryptophan. Fields, in order: D gene, clone size, J gene, V gene, CDR3 DNA, CDR3 protein. D genes are given only for firm matches. Clone size is stated in some rows and not others, as once, few, many or a class when expanded.

>TRBD2|-|TRBJ2-7|TRBV19
TGTGCCAGTAGTGGGGCGCTAGCGGGGAACTACGAGCAGTACTTC
CASSGALAGNYEQYF
>-|-|TRBJ2-2|TRBV11-2
TGTGCCAGCAGCTTAGACAGGGGATTGAGAACCGGGGAGCTGTTTTTT
CASSLDRGLRTGELFF
>TRBD2|-|TRBJ2-3|TRBV5-1
TGCGCCAGCAGCTTGCGGCTAGCGGGAGGATCAGATACGCAGTATTTT
CASSLRLAGGSDTQYF
>TRBD1|-|TRBJ2-7|TRBV4-1
TGCGCCAGCAGCCAAGAAGGGACAGGGTCCCCCTACGAGCAGTACTTC
CASSQEGTGSPYEQYF
>-|-|TRBJ2-7|TRBV7-9
TGTGCCAGCAGAGAAGGAAACGACAGGTTCTACGAGCAGTACTTC
CASREGNDRFYEQYF
>-|-|TRBJ1-6|TRBV4-1
TGCGCCAGCAGCCAGGGGTTATCGGCGAGGTCACCCCTCCACTTT
CASSQGLSARSPLHF
>TRBD1|-|TRBJ2-5|TRBV6-6
TGTGCCAGCAGTTACGGGACAGGGGGTATAGAGACCCAGTACTTC
CASSYGTGGIETQYF
>-|-|TRBJ2-7|TRBV4-1
TGCGCCAGCAGCCAAAACGTCAGGGGACCCTACGAGCAGTACTTC
CASSQNVRGPYEQYF
>-|-|TRBJ2-7|TRBV6-5
TGTGCCAGCAGTTCACAGGGTATCCACGAGCAGTACTTC
CASSSQGIHEQYF
>-|-|TRBJ2-2|TRBV5-4
TGTGCCAGCAGCTTGATGGGGGTCGGGACCGGGGAGCTGTTTTTT
CASSLMGVGTGELFF
>TRBD2|-|TRBJ2-3|TRBV6-1
TGTGCCAGCAGTGGGCCGTGGGAGCGGGGAGCAGATACGCAGTATTTT
CASSGPWERGADTQYF
>TRBD1|-|TRBJ1-1|TRBV6-5
TGTGCCAGCAGTTCGAAGACAGGGGTCGGTGAAGCTTTCTTT
CASSSKTGVGEAFF
>TRBD2|-|TRBJ2-2|TRBV13
TGTGCCAGCAGCTTAAGAGGGACTAGCGTGGCCGGGGAGCTGTTTTTT
CASSLRGTSVAGELFF
>-|once|TRBJ2-7|TRBV6-1
TGTGCCTGCCAGTCAGGGCCTACCTACGAGCAGTACTTC
CACQSGPTYEQYF
>-|-|TRBJ1-5|TRBV27
TGTGCCAGCAGTTCATTAGGCGGCAGCTCCAATCAGCCCCAGCATTTT
CASSSLGGSSNQPQHF
>TRBD1|-|TRBJ1-4|TRBV30
TGTGCCTGGAGTGCAACCGGGACAGGGAAAGAAAAACTGTTTTTT
CAWSATGTGKEKLFF
>-|-|TRBJ1-2|TRBV7-2
TGTGCCAGCAGCTTAGGGTCTAGGGGGAGGGAAGGCTACACCTTC
CASSLGSRGREGYTF
>TRBD1|-|TRBJ1-5|TRBV7-9
TGTGCCAGCAGCGCCTCGACAGAGGGGGCTGGTCAGCCCCAGCATTTT
CASSASTEGAGQPQHF
>TRBD2|-|TRBJ2-1|TRBV27
TGTGCCAGCAGTCCGGGACTAGCGGGAGGTAAACTCCACAATGAGCAGTTCTTC
CASSPGLAGGKLHNEQFF
>-|-|TRBJ1-4|TRBV5-1
TGCGCTAGCAGCTTGGGGATCGGGACCTTAAATGAAAAACTGTTTTTT
CASSLGIGTLNEKLFF
>TRBD1|few|TRBJ1-5|TRBV6-6
TGTGCCAGCGAGGGGGACAGGGAAAATCAGCCCCAGCATTTT
CASEGDRENQPQHF
>TRBD1|-|TRBJ1-4|TRBV28
TGTGCCAGCAGGGGACAGGATGAAAAACTGTTTTTT
CASRGQDEKLFF
>-|-|TRBJ2-5|TRBV6-5
TGTGCCAGCAAGGGCAGTTTAGAGACCCAGTACTTC
CASKGSLETQYF
>-|few|TRBJ2-2|TRBV9
TGTGCCAGCAGCGTAGGGCCGAGGGCCGGGGAGCTGTTTTTT
CASSVGPRAGELFF
>-|-|TRBJ2-3|TRBV7-3
TGTGCCAGCAGCCTCATGACTGAAACAGATACGCAGTATTTT
CASSLMTETDTQYF
>-|-|TRBJ2-3|TRBV19
TGTGCCAGTAGTAATCAGAGACCCACAGATACGCAGTATTTT
CASSNQRPTDTQYF
>-|-|TRBJ1-1|TRBV5-1
TGCGCCAGCAGCTCGGGACAACTCGACACTGAAGCTTTCTTT
CASSSGQLDTEAFF
>-|-|TRBJ2-1|TRBV9
TGTGCCAGCAGCACGGGCGGGGCCACCTCCTACAATGAGCAGTTCTTC
CASSTGGATSYNEQFF
>TRBD1|-|TRBJ1-1|TRBV14
TGTGCCAGCAGCCGACTGGGACAGGGGGCGATGAACACTGAAGCTTTCTTT
CASSRLGQGAMNTEAFF
>-|-|TRBJ1-1|TRBV10-2
TGCGCCAGCAGTGGGGATCTAGCCACTGAAGCTTTCTTT
CASSGDLATEAFF
>TRBD2|-|TRBJ2-5|TRBV7-2
TGTGCCAGCAGCTCCCCCCTAGCGGGGGGGCGGACCCAGTACTTC
CASSSPLAGGRTQYF
>-|-|TRBJ1-6|TRBV7-2
TGTGCCAGCAGCCCGAAACAACTCAAACTCAAGGATTCACCCCTCCACTTT
CASSPKQLKLKDSPLHF
>-|-|TRBJ1-2|TRBV28
TGTGCCAGCGGGGGGGGGAGAAATTCCAACTATGGCTACACCTTC
CASGGGRNSNYGYTF
>-|-|TRBJ1-1|TRBV6-5
TGTGCCAGCAGTTACTCCCACACTGAAGCTTTCTTT
CASSYSHTEAFF
>-|-|TRBJ1-1|TRBV28
TGTGCCAGCGGGGGAGTGAACACTGAAGCTTTCTTT
CASGGVNTEAFF
>-|-|TRBJ1-1|TRBV11-2
TGTGCCAGCAGCTCGTATGTAGGGGACACTGAAGCTTTCTTT
CASSSYVGDTEAFF
>-|-|TRBJ1-2|TRBV4-3
TGCGCCAGCAGCCGGGGTGGCGGATCCTATGGCTACACCTTC
CASSRGGGSYGYTF
>-|-|TRBJ1-6|TRBV25-1
TGTGCCAGCAGTGAATTTAGACAAGGAGAGTCACCCCTCCACTTT
CASSEFRQGESPLHF
>-|-|TRBJ1-5|TRBV5-8
TGTGCCAGCAACCAGAAGGATGGGCTGAGCAATCAGCCCCAGCATTTT
CASNQKDGLSNQPQHF
>TRBD1|-|TRBJ1-4|TRBV28
TGTGCCAGCAGTTGGGGACAGGGGCTAAAGGGACTGTTTTTT
CASSWGQGLKGLFF
>TRBD2|-|TRBJ2-1|TRBV11-3
TGTGCCAGCAGCCGAAAGGCGGGGGGCCCATACAATGAGCAGTTCTTC
CASSRKAGGPYNEQFF
>TRBD1|-|TRBJ1-1|TRBV2
TGTGCCAGCAGTGGAGGGACAGCTAACACTGAAGCTTTCTTT
CASSGGTANTEAFF
>-|-|TRBJ1-1|TRBV18
TGTGCCAGCTCACGAACGGATCCTGGGGCCACTGAAGCTTTCTTT
CASSRTDPGATEAFF